The rows below give T cell receptor beta chains drawn from one sample of a study of long-term antiretroviral therapy in people with HIV. The data were produced by immunoSEQ multiplex PCR, yet TCRdb's version contains in-frame clones alone and is incomplete. The data contain fewer than 35,000 clones, around 78% of them singletons. This specimen consisted of unsorted PBMCs, obtained 3.1 years after starting antiretroviral therapy. These receptors were taken from a woman aged 45-65 years with HIV. The CDR3 runs from the conserved cysteine through the conserved F or W. The order of the fields is CDR3 protein, CDR3 DNA, clone size, D gene, J gene, V gene. D genes are given only for firm matches. The size entry is marked missing in some rows and otherwise reads once, few, many or a size class.

CAPTGGRFQETQYF,TGTGCCCCTACAGGGGGGAGATTCCAAGAGACCCAGTACTTC,.,TRBD1,TRBJ2-5,TRBV10-3
CAWTGDNTGELFF,TGTGCCTGGACAGGGGACAACACCGGGGAGCTGTTTTTT,once,.,TRBJ2-2,TRBV30
CASSLEGGYQPQHF,TGTGCCAGCAGCTTAGAGGGGGGGTATCAGCCCCAGCATTTT,.,.,TRBJ1-5,TRBV7-9
CASSFGRTDTQYF,TGTGCCAGCAGCTTCGGGCGCACAGATACGCAGTATTTT,.,.,TRBJ2-3,TRBV5-5
CASSIGGLEITDTQYF,TGTGCCAGTAGTATAGGAGGACTAGAGATCACAGATACGCAGTATTTT,.,TRBD2,TRBJ2-3,TRBV19
CASSFPGDEQFF,TGCGCCAGCAGCTTCCCGGGGGATGAGCAGTTCTTC,.,.,TRBJ2-1,TRBV5-1
CASSLGVRDYGYTF,TGTGCCAGCAGCTTGGGGGTCAGGGACTATGGCTACACCTTC,once,.,TRBJ1-2,TRBV5-5
CASSPHTGETQYF,TGTGCCAGCTCACCACACACCGGCGAGACCCAGTACTTC,.,.,TRBJ2-5,TRBV18
CASSLAVAGGTDTQYF,TGCGCCAGCAGCTTGGCGGTAGCGGGGGGCACAGATACGCAGTATTTT,.,TRBD2,TRBJ2-3,TRBV5-1
CASSPTITSTDTQYF,TGCGCCAGCAGCCCGACAATTACTAGCACAGATACGCAGTATTTT,.,.,TRBJ2-3,TRBV5-1
CASRKTDRGNTQYF,TGTGCCAGCAGAAAAACGGACAGGGGAAATACGCAGTATTTT,.,TRBD1,TRBJ2-3,TRBV27
CASSLVGQGLMYGYTF,TGTGCCAGCAGCTTAGTGGGGCAGGGGCTGATGTATGGCTACACCTTC,.,.,TRBJ1-2,TRBV7-9
CASSQVRGGTSVKTQYF,TGTGCCAGCAGCCAAGTCCGGGGGGGAACCTCGGTGAAGACCCAGTACTTC,.,TRBD2,TRBJ2-5,TRBV4-2
CASSLEGRDSYNSPLHF,TGCGCCAGCAGCTTGGAAGGCAGGGACTCCTATAATTCACCCCTCCACTTT,few,.,TRBJ1-6,TRBV5-1
CASSRPLAGGGTDTQYF,TGTGCCAGCAGCCGCCCACTAGCGGGGGGAGGCACAGATACGCAGTATTTT,.,TRBD2,TRBJ2-3,TRBV7-9
CASSPNSLVVRNEQFF,TGTGCCAGCAGCCCAAATTCCCTAGTAGTACGCAATGAGCAGTTCTTC,.,.,TRBJ2-1,TRBV7-2
CASSLASGSGANVLTF,TGTGCCAGCAGCTTGGCGTCGGGCTCTGGGGCCAACGTCCTGACTTTC,.,.,TRBJ2-6,TRBV5-6
CAWEQTLNTGELFF,TGTGCCTGGGAACAGACCTTGAACACCGGGGAGCTGTTTTTT,few,.,TRBJ2-2,TRBV30
CASSEQGAAYEQYF,TGCGCCAGCAGCGAACAGGGGGCGGCCTACGAGCAGTACTTC,once,TRBD1,TRBJ2-7,TRBV5-1
CASVREETQYF,TGTGCCAGCGTGCGCGAAGAGACCCAGTACTTC,.,.,TRBJ2-5,TRBV2
CASRGRDSSSYEQYF,TGTGCCAGCAGGGGGAGGGACAGTTCCTCCTACGAGCAGTACTTC,.,.,TRBJ2-7,TRBV7-9
CASSWASGGHNEQFF,TGCGCCAGCAGCTGGGCTAGCGGGGGGCACAATGAGCAGTTCTTC,.,TRBD2,TRBJ2-1,TRBV5-1
CASSQNEGWGYTF,TGTGCCAGCAGCCAAAACGAGGGCTGGGGCTACACCTTC,.,.,TRBJ1-2,TRBV14
CASSFETSGGADTQYF,TGCGCCAGCAGCTTCGAGACTAGCGGGGGAGCAGATACGCAGTATTTT,.,TRBD2,TRBJ2-3,TRBV5-1
CASSLDSPYEQYF,TGCGCCAGCAGCTTAGACTCCCCCTACGAGCAGTACTTC,.,.,TRBJ2-7,TRBV5-1
CASSLISGGGYEQYF,TGTGCCAGCAGCTTGATTTCAGGGGGCGGCTACGAGCAGTACTTC,.,TRBD1,TRBJ2-7,TRBV7-3
CASSSGEGRETQYF,TGTGCCAGCAGCTCGGGGGAGGGGCGGGAGACCCAGTACTTC,.,TRBD2,TRBJ2-5,TRBV5-6
CASSRAGTDSYSGNTIYF,TGTGCCAGCTCACGCGCAGGGACAGACTCATACTCTGGAAACACCATATATTTT,once,TRBD1,TRBJ1-3,TRBV18
CASSQPDRDTEAFF,TGTGCCAGCAGTCAACCGGACAGGGACACTGAAGCTTTCTTT,.,TRBD1,TRBJ1-1,TRBV6-6
CAGAPRGFYEQYF,TGTGCCGGCGCTCCCAGGGGATTCTACGAGCAGTACTTC,few,.,TRBJ2-7,TRBV6-4
CASSQALADSYNEQFF,TGTGCCAGCAGCCAAGCACTAGCGGACTCCTACAATGAGCAGTTCTTC,.,TRBD2,TRBJ2-1,TRBV4-2
CASSVGYSYGELFF,TGCGCCAGCAGCGTGGGGTACTCGTACGGGGAGCTGTTTTTT,.,.,TRBJ2-2,TRBV5-1
CSVEERSTDTQYF,TGCAGCGTTGAAGAGCGCAGCACAGATACGCAGTATTTT,.,.,TRBJ2-3,TRBV29-1
CASSLGPKSSYNSPLHF,TGTGCCAGCAGTTTGGGTCCCAAGAGCTCCTATAATTCACCCCTCCACTTT,.,.,TRBJ1-6,TRBV5-6
CASSPSGGQETQYF,TGCGCCAGCAGCCCTAGCGGGGGCCAAGAGACCCAGTACTTC,.,TRBD2,TRBJ2-5,TRBV5-1
CASSQGDTQYF,TGCGCCAGCAGCCAAGGAGATACGCAGTATTTT,few,.,TRBJ2-3,TRBV4-1
CASSPGDPGNTIYF,TGTGCCAGCAGCCCGGGGGACCCTGGAAACACCATATATTTT,.,.,TRBJ1-3,TRBV11-3
CASSGGVAKNIQYF,TGTGCCAGCAGTGGAGGGGTTGCCAAAAACATTCAGTACTTC,.,.,TRBJ2-4,TRBV9
CASSLEASSGNTIYF,TGTGCCAGCAGTCTAGAGGCCAGCTCTGGAAACACCATATATTTT,.,.,TRBJ1-3,TRBV2
CASSEFNRPIGANVLTF,TGTGCCAGCAGTGAATTTAACAGGCCTATTGGGGCCAACGTCCTGACTTTC,.,.,TRBJ2-6,TRBV25-1
CASSSQGRTDTQYF,TGTGCCAGCAGCTCCCAGGGCCGCACAGATACGCAGTATTTT,.,.,TRBJ2-3,TRBV7-3
CASSPGTGNNEQFF,TGCGCCAGCAGCCCCGGGACAGGGAACAATGAGCAGTTCTTC,.,TRBD1,TRBJ2-1,TRBV5-1
CASSPPASRGNNEQFF,TGTGCCAGCAGCCCCCCTGCCTCGAGGGGTAACAATGAGCAGTTCTTC,.,.,TRBJ2-1,TRBV7-8
CASSLGQPPETQYF,TGTGCCAGCAGTCTGGGACAGCCGCCAGAGACCCAGTACTTC,.,TRBD1,TRBJ2-5,TRBV6-5
CSVEVWQGTDTQYF,TGCAGCGTTGAAGTCTGGCAGGGCACAGATACGCAGTATTTT,.,.,TRBJ2-3,TRBV29-1
CAISEINRDTEAFF,TGTGCCATCAGTGAAATAAACAGGGACACTGAAGCTTTCTTT,few,.,TRBJ1-1,TRBV10-3
CASSQSASLAGGNTGELFF,TGCGCCAGCAGTCAATCTGCAAGCCTAGCGGGGGGGAACACCGGGGAGCTGTTTTTT,.,TRBD2,TRBJ2-2,TRBV23-1
CAWSVTGVQPQHF,TGTGCCTGGAGTGTTACCGGGGTTCAGCCCCAGCATTTT,.,.,TRBJ1-5,TRBV30
CASSPGVGVANTEAFF,TGTGCCAGCTCACCCGGGGTGGGGGTGGCGAACACTGAAGCTTTCTTT,.,.,TRBJ1-1,TRBV18
CAGRDPTKNIQYF,TGTGCCGGAAGGGATCCAACCAAAAACATTCAGTACTTC,.,.,TRBJ2-4,TRBV6-1
CASSSLGRNTEAFF,TGTGCCAGCAGCTCCCTGGGACGGAACACTGAAGCTTTCTTT,.,.,TRBJ1-1,TRBV5-4
CASSLELDRSPLHF,TGTGCCAGCAGCTTAGAACTGGATAGGTCACCCCTCCACTTT,few,.,TRBJ1-6,TRBV7-2
CASSSGDPNTGELFF,TGCGCCAGCAGCTCAGGGGACCCGAACACCGGGGAGCTGTTTTTT,.,.,TRBJ2-2,TRBV5-1